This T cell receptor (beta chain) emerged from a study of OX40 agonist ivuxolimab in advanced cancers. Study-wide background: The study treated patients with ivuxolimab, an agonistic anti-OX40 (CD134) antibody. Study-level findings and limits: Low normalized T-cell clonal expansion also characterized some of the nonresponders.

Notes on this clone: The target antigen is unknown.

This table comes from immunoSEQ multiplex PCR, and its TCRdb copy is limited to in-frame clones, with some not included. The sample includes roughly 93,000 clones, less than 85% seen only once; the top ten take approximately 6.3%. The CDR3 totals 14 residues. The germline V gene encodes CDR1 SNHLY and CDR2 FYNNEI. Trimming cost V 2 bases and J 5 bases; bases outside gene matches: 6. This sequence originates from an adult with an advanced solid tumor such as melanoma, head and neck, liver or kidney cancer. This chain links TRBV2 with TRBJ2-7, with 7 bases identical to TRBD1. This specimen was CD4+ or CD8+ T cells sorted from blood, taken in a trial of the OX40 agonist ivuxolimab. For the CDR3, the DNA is TGTGCCAGCAGTGAATCTAGGGGGCTGGACGAGCAGTACTTC. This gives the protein CASSESRGLDEQYF.